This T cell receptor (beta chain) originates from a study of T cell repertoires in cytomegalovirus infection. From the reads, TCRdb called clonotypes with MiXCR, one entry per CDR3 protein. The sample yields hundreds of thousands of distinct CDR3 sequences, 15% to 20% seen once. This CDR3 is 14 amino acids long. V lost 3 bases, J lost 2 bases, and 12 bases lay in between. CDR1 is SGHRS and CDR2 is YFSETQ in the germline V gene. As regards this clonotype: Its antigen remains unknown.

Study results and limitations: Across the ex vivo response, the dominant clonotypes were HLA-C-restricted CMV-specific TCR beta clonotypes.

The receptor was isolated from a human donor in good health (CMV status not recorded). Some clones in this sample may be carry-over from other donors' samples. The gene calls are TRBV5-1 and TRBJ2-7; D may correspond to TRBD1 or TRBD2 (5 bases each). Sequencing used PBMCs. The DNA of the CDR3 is TGCGCCAGCAGCTCCCGGGACGGACCCTACGAGCAGTACTTC. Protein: CASSSRDGPYEQYF. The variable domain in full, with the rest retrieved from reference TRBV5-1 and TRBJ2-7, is KAGVTQTPRYLIKTRGQQVTLSCSPISGHRSVSWYQQTPGQGLQFLFEYFSETQRNKGNFPGRFSGRQFSNSRSEMNVSTLELGDSALYLCASSSRDGPYEQYFGPGTRLTVT.